This paragraph reports one T cell receptor (beta chain). The germline V and J ends were trimmed by 0 bases and 7 bases, with 15 bases remaining between them. Germline values: CDR1 MGHRA, CDR2 YSYEKL. There are 15 residues in the CDR3. The sample originates from a study of blood T cell repertoires in COVID-19. Study-wide context: Sample material is recorded as cDNA or gDNA derived from T cells, B-cell-depleted T cells, or PBMCs.

Participants were aged about 18 to 100 years from around 25 US areas. Allocation to cohorts depended on clinical history reported by the participants. Authors' data handling: Scientists estimated how many nucleated cells there were by amplifying reference gene primers. TCRdb's table, derived via immunoSEQ multiplex PCR, lists solely in-frame clones and lacks some. V, J and clone size were drawn from that table, and D and trimming were deduced from the DNA. The sample holds about 210,000 clones, roughly 89% seen once. The sequenced sample was PBMCs or T cells enriched from blood (not recorded which). This sequence was found in a man younger than 35 with acute COVID-19. This chain joins TRBV4-1 and TRBJ1-2; D is possibly TRBD1 (6 bases). CDR3 nucleotide sequence: TGCGCCAGCAGCCAAGATCCGGCAGGGGCGTCTGGCTACACCTTC. Translating it yields CASSQDPAGASGYTF.